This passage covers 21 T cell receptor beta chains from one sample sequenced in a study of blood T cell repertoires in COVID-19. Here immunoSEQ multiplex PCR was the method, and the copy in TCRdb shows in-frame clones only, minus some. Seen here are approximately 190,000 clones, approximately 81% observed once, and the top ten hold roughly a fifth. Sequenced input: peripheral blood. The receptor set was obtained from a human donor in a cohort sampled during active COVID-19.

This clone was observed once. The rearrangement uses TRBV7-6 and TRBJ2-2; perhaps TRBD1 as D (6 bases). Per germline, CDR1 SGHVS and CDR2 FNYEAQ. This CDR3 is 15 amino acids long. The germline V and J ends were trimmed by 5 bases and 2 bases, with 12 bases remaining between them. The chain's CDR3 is CASSLAGDNTGELFF. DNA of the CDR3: TGTGCCAGCAGCCTGGCAGGGGACAACACCGGGGAGCTGTTTTTT.

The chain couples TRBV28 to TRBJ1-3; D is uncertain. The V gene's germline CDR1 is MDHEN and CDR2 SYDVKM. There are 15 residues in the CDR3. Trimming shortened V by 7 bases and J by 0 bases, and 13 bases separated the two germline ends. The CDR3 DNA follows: TGTGCCAGCACTTACAGCGGGCTCTCTGGAAACACCATATATTTT. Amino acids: CASTYSGLSGNTIYF.

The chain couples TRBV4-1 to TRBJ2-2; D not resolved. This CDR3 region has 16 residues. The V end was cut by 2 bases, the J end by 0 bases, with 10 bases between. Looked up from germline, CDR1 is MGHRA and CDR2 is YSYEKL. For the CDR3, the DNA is TGCGCCAGCAGCCAACCGCGACAAACGAACACCGGGGAGCTGTTTTTT. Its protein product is CASSQPRQTNTGELFF.

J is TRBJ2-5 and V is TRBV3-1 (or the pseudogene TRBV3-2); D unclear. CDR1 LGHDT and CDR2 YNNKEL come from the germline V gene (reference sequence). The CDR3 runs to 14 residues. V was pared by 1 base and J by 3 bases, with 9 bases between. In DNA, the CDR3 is TGTGCCAGCAGCCAAGGGTACACGAAAGAGACCCAGTACTTC. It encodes CASSQGYTKETQYF.

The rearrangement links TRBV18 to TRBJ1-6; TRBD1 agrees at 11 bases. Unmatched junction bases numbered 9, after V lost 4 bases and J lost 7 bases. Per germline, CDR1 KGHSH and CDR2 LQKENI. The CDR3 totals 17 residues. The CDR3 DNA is TGTGCCAGCTCACTCGGATCCGGGACAGGGGGAAATTCACCCCTCCACTTT. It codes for CASSLGSGTGGNSPLHF. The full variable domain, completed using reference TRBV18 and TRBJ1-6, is NAGVMQNPRHLVRRRGQEARLRCSPMKGHSHVYWYRQLPEEGLKFMVYLQKENIIDESGMPKERFSAEFPKEGPSILRIQQVVRGDSAAYFCASSLGSGTGGNSPLHFGNGTRLTVT.

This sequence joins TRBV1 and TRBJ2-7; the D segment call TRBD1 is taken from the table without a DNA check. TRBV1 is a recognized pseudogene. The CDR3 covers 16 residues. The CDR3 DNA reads TGCACCAGCCACACTGCGACAGGGCGGCCTACCTACGAGCAGTACGTC. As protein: CTSHTATGRPTYEQYV.

DNA for the CDR3: TGTGCCAGCAACCCCAGGGGGGCGGGAGAGACCCAGTACTTC. As protein: CASNPRGAGETQYF. The chain has TRBV6-6 and TRBJ2-5, with D possibly matching TRBD1 (7 bases). This CDR3 has 14 residues. V lost 7 bases to trimming and J lost 4 bases, with 16 bases between them. Germline CDR1 is MNHNY and CDR2 is SVGAGI (reference sequence).

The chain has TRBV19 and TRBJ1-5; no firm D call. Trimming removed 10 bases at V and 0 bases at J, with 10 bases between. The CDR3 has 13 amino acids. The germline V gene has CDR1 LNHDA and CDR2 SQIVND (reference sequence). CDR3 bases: TGTGCCACCGGGAAAAATAGCAATCAGCCCCAGCATTTT. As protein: CATGKNSNQPQHF.

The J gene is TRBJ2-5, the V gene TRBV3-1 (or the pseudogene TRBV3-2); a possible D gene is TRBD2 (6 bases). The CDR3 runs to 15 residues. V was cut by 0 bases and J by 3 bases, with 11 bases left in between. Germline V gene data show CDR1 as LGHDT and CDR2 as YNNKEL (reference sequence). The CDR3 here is CASSQEGRRKETQYF. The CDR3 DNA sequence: TGTGCCAGCAGCCAAGAGGGGAGGCGGAAAGAGACCCAGTACTTC.

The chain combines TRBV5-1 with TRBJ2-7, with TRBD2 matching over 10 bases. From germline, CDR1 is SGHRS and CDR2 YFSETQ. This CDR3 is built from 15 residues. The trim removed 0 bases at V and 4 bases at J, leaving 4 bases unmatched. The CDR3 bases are TGCGCCAGCAGCTTGGGCACTAGCGGGGTTTACGAGCAGTACGTC. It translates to CASSLGTSGVYEQYV.

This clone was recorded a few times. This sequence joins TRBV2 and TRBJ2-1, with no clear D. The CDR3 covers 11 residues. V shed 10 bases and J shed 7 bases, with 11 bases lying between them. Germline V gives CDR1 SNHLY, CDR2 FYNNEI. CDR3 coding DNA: TGTGCCACCACGAAGAGGAATGAGCAGTTCTTC. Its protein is CATTKRNEQFF.

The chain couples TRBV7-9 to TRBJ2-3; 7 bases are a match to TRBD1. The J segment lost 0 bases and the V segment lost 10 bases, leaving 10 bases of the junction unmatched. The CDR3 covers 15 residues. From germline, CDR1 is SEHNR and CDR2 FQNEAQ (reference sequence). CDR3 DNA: TGTGCCATTCCGACCCCGACAGGGAGCACAGATACGCAGTATTTT. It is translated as CAIPTPTGSTDTQYF. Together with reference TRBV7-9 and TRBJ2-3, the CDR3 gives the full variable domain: DTGVSQNPRHKITKRGQNVTFRCDPISEHNRLYWYRQTLGQGPEFLTYFQNEAQLEKSRLLSDRFSAERPKGSFSTLEIQRTEQGDSAMYLCAIPTPTGSTDTQYFGPGTRLTVL.

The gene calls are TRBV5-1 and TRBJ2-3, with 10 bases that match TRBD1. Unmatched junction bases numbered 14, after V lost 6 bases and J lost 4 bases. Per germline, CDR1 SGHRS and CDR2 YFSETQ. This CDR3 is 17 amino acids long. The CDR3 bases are TGCGCCAGCAACACCCCCGGGACAGGGGAAAGGGCAGATACGCAGTATTTT. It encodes CASNTPGTGERADTQYF.

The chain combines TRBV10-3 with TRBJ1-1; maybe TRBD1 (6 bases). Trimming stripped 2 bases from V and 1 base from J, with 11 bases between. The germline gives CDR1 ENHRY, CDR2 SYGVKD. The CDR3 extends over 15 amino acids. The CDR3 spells CAISETGRGNTEAFF. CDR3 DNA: TGTGCCATCAGTGAGACAGGGAGGGGGAACACTGAAGCTTTCTTT.

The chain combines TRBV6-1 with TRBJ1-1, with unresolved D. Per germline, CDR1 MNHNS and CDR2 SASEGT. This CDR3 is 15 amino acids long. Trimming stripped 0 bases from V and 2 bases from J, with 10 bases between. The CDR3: CASSEAVIRNTEAFF. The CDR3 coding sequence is TGTGCCAGCAGTGAAGCGGTGATCAGAAACACTGAAGCTTTCTTT.

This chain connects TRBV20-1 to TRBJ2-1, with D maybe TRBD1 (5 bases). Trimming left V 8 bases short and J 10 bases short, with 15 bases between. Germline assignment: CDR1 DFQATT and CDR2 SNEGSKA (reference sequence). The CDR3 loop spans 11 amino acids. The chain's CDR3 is CSPTDRPEQFF. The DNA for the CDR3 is TGCAGTCCAACAGACAGACCCGAGCAGTTCTTC.

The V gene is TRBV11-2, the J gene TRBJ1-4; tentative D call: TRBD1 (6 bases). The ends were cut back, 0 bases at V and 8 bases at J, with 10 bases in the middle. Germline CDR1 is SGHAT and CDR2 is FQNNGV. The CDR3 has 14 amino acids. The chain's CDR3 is CASSLDLGTEKLFF. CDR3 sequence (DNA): TGTGCCAGCAGCTTAGACCTAGGGACAGAAAAACTGTTTTTT.

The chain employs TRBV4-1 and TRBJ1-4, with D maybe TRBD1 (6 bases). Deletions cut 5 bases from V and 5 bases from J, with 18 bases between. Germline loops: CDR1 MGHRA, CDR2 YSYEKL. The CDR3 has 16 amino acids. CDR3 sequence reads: CASSWEMGARNEKLFF. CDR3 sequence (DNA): TGCGCCAGCAGCTGGGAAATGGGGGCGCGGAATGAAAAACTGTTTTTT.

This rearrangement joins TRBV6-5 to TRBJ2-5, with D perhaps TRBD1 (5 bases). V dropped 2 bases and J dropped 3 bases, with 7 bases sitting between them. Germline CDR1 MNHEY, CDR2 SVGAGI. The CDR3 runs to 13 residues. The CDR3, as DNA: TGTGCCAGCAGTTACGGCAGGGAAGAGACCCAGTACTTC. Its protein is CASSYGREETQYF.

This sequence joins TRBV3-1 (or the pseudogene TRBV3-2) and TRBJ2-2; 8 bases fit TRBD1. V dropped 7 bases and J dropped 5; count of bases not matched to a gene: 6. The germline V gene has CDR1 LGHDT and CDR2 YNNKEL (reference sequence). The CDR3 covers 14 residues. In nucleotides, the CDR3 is TGTGCCAGCACCCGAAGGACAGGGACCGGGGAGCTGTTTTTT. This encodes CASTRRTGTGELFF.

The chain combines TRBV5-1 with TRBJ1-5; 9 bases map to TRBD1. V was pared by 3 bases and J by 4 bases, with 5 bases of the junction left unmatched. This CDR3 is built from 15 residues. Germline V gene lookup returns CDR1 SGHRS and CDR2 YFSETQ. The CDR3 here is CASSSTGTGNQPQHF. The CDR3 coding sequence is TGCGCCAGCAGCTCCACCGGGACAGGGAATCAGCCCCAGCATTTT.